These 10 T cell receptor beta chains came from one sample sequenced in a study of T cells after yellow fever vaccination. TCRdb reprocessed the 5' RACE reads via MiXCR and lists one record per CDR3 protein. The sample lists 120,000 to 150,000 distinct CDR3 sequences; around 7.7% were seen once. The starting material was CD4+ T cells sorted from PBMCs, obtained 5 days after the yellow fever booster vaccination. The source is a man aged 25-40 years who received the YFV17D yellow fever vaccine.

This clonotype has more than one count but fewer than ten. This chain connects TRBV7-2 to TRBJ2-4; D is possibly TRBD1 or TRBD2 (5 bases each). The CDR3 runs to 14 residues. Germline assignment: CDR1 SGHTA and CDR2 FQGNSA. The V and J ends lost 4 bases and 11 bases respectively, with 18 bases between them. Here the CDR3 DNA reads TGTGCCAGCAGCTCAACCCGGGACCGGGGATTTCAGTACTTC. Its translation: CASSSTRDRGFQYF.

This clonotype was observed many times. The chain joins TRBV7-6 to TRBJ2-2; TRBD2 aligns across 8 bases. The junction had 9 bases not matched to a gene; V was cut back by 5 bases and J by 7 bases. The CDR3 totals 15 residues. Germline CDR1 and CDR2: SGHVS and FNYEAQ. The CDR3 nucleotides read TGTGCCAGCAGCCCCCGGGGGGGGGTCGACGGGGAGCTGTTTTTT. Translated, it gives CASSPRGGVDGELFF.

The table lists this clonotype with many counts. This chain links TRBV4-3 with TRBJ2-5; D perhaps matches TRBD1 (6 bases). CDR1 LGHNA and CDR2 YSLEER come from the germline V gene. This CDR3 comprises 14 residues. Trimming left V 3 bases short and J 5 bases short, with 13 bases between. The DNA for the CDR3 is TGCGCCAGCAGCCAGCAAGGGGGTCGGGAGACCCAGTACTTC. It translates to CASSQQGGRETQYF.

This clonotype was observed many times. The V call is TRBV20-1, the J call TRBJ2-1; tentatively, D is TRBD1 (6 bases). Germline V CDR1 and CDR2: DFQATT, SNEGSKA (reference sequence). The CDR3 length is 18 residues. V shed 1 base and J shed 0 bases, with 19 bases lying between them. The CDR3 bases are TGCAGTGCTAGAGCCTCAGGGGTAGCGCGTAGCTCCTACAATGAGCAGTTCTTC. Its translation: CSARASGVARSSYNEQFF.

This clonotype has at least ten counts. The V gene is TRBV5-1, the J gene TRBJ1-6; D remains unclear. CDR1 SGHRS and CDR2 YFSETQ come from the germline V gene. CDR3 size: 14 residues. Trimming pared 0 bases from V and 6 bases from J, leaving 7 bases between. CDR3 sequence: CASSLAGINSPLHF. The CDR3 DNA reads TGCGCCAGCAGCTTGGCTGGGATTAATTCACCCCTCCACTTT.

This clonotype was detected many times. The chain is built from TRBV20-1 and TRBJ2-7; D may correspond to TRBD1 or TRBD2 (5 bases each). Germline values: CDR1 DFQATT, CDR2 SNEGSKA (reference sequence). V was clipped by 0 bases and J by 3 bases, with 15 bases between them. The length of the CDR3 is 15 residues. Here the CDR3 reads CSARDSAGTYYEQYF. Written as DNA, the CDR3 is TGCAGTGCTAGAGATAGCGCAGGGACCTACTACGAGCAGTACTTC.

This clonotype was detected many times. The chain recombines TRBV6-5 with TRBJ2-2; D is ambiguous. Germline CDR1 and CDR2: MNHEY and SVGAGI. The CDR3 is 13 amino acids. V dropped 7 bases and J dropped 1 base, with 7 bases sitting between them. DNA for the CDR3: TGTGCCAGCATTTCGGAGAACACCGGGGAGCTGTTTTTT. This translates into CASISENTGELFF.

This clonotype was observed many times. The chain employs TRBV7-8 and TRBJ1-4; tentatively, D is TRBD1 (5 bases). Trimming took off 5 bases at V and 8 bases at J, with 12 bases between the two ends. The CDR3 has 13 residues. The germline CDR1 and CDR2 sequences are SGHVS and FQNEAQ. For the CDR3, the DNA is TGTGCCAGCAGCCCCAGGGATTACGAAAAACTGTTTTTT. Translation: CASSPRDYEKLFF.

There are many counts of this clonotype. The chain is built from TRBV10-3 and TRBJ1-1, with D hard to call. V dropped 6 bases and J dropped 5 bases, with 10 bases sitting between them. The CDR3 is 12 residues long. CDR1 and CDR2 (germline): ENHRY, SYGVKD. CDR3 amino acids: CAIRAGDTEAFF. CDR3 nucleotide sequence: TGTGCCATCAGGGCAGGTGATACTGAAGCTTTCTTT.

The table lists this clonotype with many counts. The CDR3 protein is CASSVAQSYEQYF. The CDR3, as DNA: TGTGCCAGCAGCGTAGCTCAGTCGTACGAGCAGTACTTC. The chain uses TRBV9 and TRBJ2-7; D gene unclear. V was trimmed by 0 bases and J by 4 bases, leaving 8 bases between them. Germline V gene sequence: CDR1 SGDLS, CDR2 YYNGEE. CDR3 length equals 13 residues.